This entry is about one T cell receptor beta chain. The CDR3 consists of 14 residues. With 4 bases clipped from V and 7 bases from J, the junction kept 7 bases outside the gene matches. The V gene's germline CDR1 is MNHEY and CDR2 SMNVEV (reference sequence). This entry is derived from a study of blood T cell repertoires in COVID-19. As for the study in general: Some COVID-19 samples were acute and others convalescent; all came from the United States, Italy and Spain. Sample material is recorded as cDNA or gDNA derived from T cells, B-cell-depleted T cells, or PBMCs.

The protocol was immunoSEQ multiplex PCR, while the TCRdb copy is restricted to in-frame clones and leaves out a portion. This sample has about 150,000 clones, with approximately 78% found just once. Enrolled through a virtual design, the participants were between roughly 18 and 90 years of age and came from approximately 25 US areas. Self-reported history from a screening survey and questionnaire set each donor's cohort. The chain joins TRBV27 to TRBJ1-5; TRBD1 matches at 7 bases. The receptor comes from a woman in her 50s who had recovered from COVID-19. The specimen sequenced was PBMCs or T cells enriched from blood (not recorded which). CDR3 sequence reads: CASSSRQGGQPQHF. CDR3 nucleotides: TGTGCCAGCAGTTCCCGACAGGGCGGACAGCCCCAGCATTTT.